These 10 T cell receptor beta chains were all obtained from the same sample, sequenced in a study of PD-1 blockade in classical Hodgkin lymphoma. After autologous stem cell transplantation all patients relapsed, and prior brentuximab vedotin exposure differed between cohorts. Only in-frame clones appear in the TCRdb table, and some are missing; sequencing was by immunoSEQ multiplex PCR. The profile covers 45,000 to 65,000 clones, with over 60% appearing a single time and about 15% taken by the ten largest. The sequenced sample was peripheral blood mononuclear cells (PBMCs), obtained before the second cycle of nivolumab. All receptors derive from a human donor with classical Hodgkin lymphoma.

The V and J genes are TRBV27 and TRBJ2-4, with TRBD1 as a possible D gene (6 bases). Trimming pared 5 bases from V and 3 bases from J, leaving 17 bases between. Germline V lookup: CDR1 MNHEY, CDR2 SMNVEV (reference sequence). The CDR3 covers 16 residues. CDR3 coding DNA: TGTGCCAGCAGTACAGGGTTGGCCGGTCTCAAAAACATTCAGTACTTC. Translating gives CASSTGLAGLKNIQYF.

The CDR3 protein is CASSQQWGPQETQYF. For the CDR3, the DNA is TGTGCCAGCAGTCAGCAGTGGGGGCCCCAAGAGACCCAGTACTTC. The chain is built from TRBV28 and TRBJ2-5; D may be TRBD1 (6 bases). The CDR3 consists of 15 residues. With 5 bases removed from V and 1 base from J, the gap between germline ends came to 14 bases. CDR1 is MDHEN and CDR2 is SYDVKM in the germline V gene. The entire variable domain, with the rest obtained from reference TRBV28 and TRBJ2-5, is as follows: DVKVTQSSRYLVKRTGEKVFLECVQDMDHENMFWYRQDPGLGLRLIYFSYDVKMKEKGDIPEGYSVSREKKERFSLILESASTNQTSMYLCASSQQWGPQETQYFGPGTRLLVL.

The chain joins TRBV25-1 to TRBJ2-1, with TRBD1 matching 10 bases. Germline V gene data show CDR1 as MGHDK and CDR2 as SYGVNS. This CDR3 is 13 amino acids long. Trimming removed 4 bases from V and 6 bases from J; junction bases left unmatched: 0. The CDR3 DNA reads as TGTGCCAGCAGTGGACAGGGGGCCAATGAGCAGTTCTTC. Protein product: CASSGQGANEQFF.

The chain combines TRBV11-3 with TRBJ2-2, with TRBD1 matching over 7 bases. The CDR3 runs to 14 residues. The V gene's germline CDR1 is SGHNT and CDR2 YENEEA. J was trimmed by 7 bases and V by 4 bases; bases with no gene match: 6. The CDR3 DNA is TGTGCCAGCAGCTCTAGACAGGGAATCGGGGAGCTGTTTTTT. Protein product: CASSSRQGIGELFF.

The chain uses TRBV27 and TRBJ2-5; TRBD1 aligns across 7 bases. The CDR3 has 15 amino acids. CDR1 is MNHEY, CDR2 SMNVEV, per germline (reference sequence). V lost 2 bases and J lost 5; bases outside the gene matches: 8. CDR3 DNA sequence: TGTGCCAGCAGTTTAGGGGGACAGTTGATGGAGACCCAGTACTTC. Protein product: CASSLGGQLMETQYF.

The chain combines TRBV6-1 with TRBJ2-7, with D unclear. Trimming took off 1 base at V and 2 bases at J, with 15 bases between the two ends. The germline V gene encodes CDR1 MNHNS and CDR2 SASEGT. This CDR3 has 16 amino acids. The CDR3 loop is CASSEGVGPATYEQYF. The CDR3 region has the DNA TGTGCCAGCAGTGAAGGGGTAGGACCCGCAACCTACGAGCAGTACTTC.

V gene TRBV10-3 combines with J gene TRBJ2-7; perhaps TRBD1 as D (5 bases). The germline V gene encodes CDR1 ENHRY and CDR2 SYGVKD. The V and J ends lost 5 bases and 4 bases respectively, with 15 bases between them. This CDR3 has 14 residues. CDR3 in DNA: TGTGCCATCAGTAGACAGTTGGAAGGATACGAGCAGTACTTC. This codes for CAISRQLEGYEQYF.

This clone was found once. The chain links TRBV6-5 to TRBJ2-1; perhaps D is TRBD1 or TRBD2 (5 bases each). The V end lost 0 bases, the J end lost 9 bases, and 12 bases lay between the germline ends. The CDR3 spans 14 residues. From germline, CDR1 is MNHEY and CDR2 SVGAGI. The CDR3 nucleotides are TGTGCCAGCAGTTACTCTGGCCTTGGGGGTGAGCAGTTCTTC. Its protein is CASSYSGLGGEQFF.

The chain joins TRBV19 to TRBJ2-3; 10 nucleotides align to TRBD2. The CDR3 loop spans 16 amino acids. The germline V gene has CDR1 LNHDA and CDR2 SQIVND (reference sequence). J gave up 1 base and V 3 bases, and 4 bases lay outside the gene matches. CDR3 amino acids: CASSMRLAGGTDTQYF. CDR3 nucleotide sequence: TGTGCCAGTAGTATGAGGCTAGCGGGGGGCACAGATACGCAGTATTTT.

This chain joins TRBV4-3 and TRBJ1-2; a weak D match, TRBD1 (5 bases). The CDR3 has 16 residues. Germline values: CDR1 LGHNA, CDR2 YSLEER. The V and J ends lost 1 base and 4 bases respectively, with 16 bases between them. CDR3: CASSQAYGGFGYGYTF. CDR3 nucleotide sequence: TGCGCCAGCAGCCAAGCTTATGGGGGATTTGGCTATGGCTACACCTTC.